This TCR beta chain was observed in a study of blood T cell repertoires in COVID-19 (dated by TCRdb to the early 2020s). With respect to the entire study: The collaborator samples originated in the United States, Italy and Spain and spanned the acute and convalescent phases of COVID-19. Where HLA class I and class II types were available, the types were taken from metadata supplied by the sample provider, not from assay-based typing. The sample metadata nearly always contained a de-identified subject ID, COVID-19 status, age in years and sex. The repertoires were released in a freely available public database intended as a resource for research on the immune response to SARS-CoV-2. Samples came from the ongoing ImmuneRACE study (first 160 participants) plus 1,254 subjects from 6 global collaborators. Subjects who had been exposed to COVID-19, were actively infected with it, or had recovered from it provided the deeply sampled blood TCRbeta repertoires that made up the dataset. The prospective study material was composed of cDNA or gDNA derived from T cells, B-cell-depleted T cells, or PBMCs.

Details on this clone: It lacks a known antigen. Qualities for individual bases were not recorded, and no much larger clone is one base off.

Including the terminal cysteine and phenylalanine, the CDR3 comprises 13 residues. Kept here is only the CDR3 DNA, which spans 39 bases and is read in frame from base 1. Cut back by 4 bases and 8 bases, the V and J ends lie 10 bases apart. CDR1 and CDR2, per the germline V gene, are SGHDT and YYEEEE. The immunoSEQ Assay, a bias-controlled multiplex PCR, was used to amplify TCRbeta CDR3 regions from genomic DNA. The paper's data handling went like this. Within the assay, amplification of reference gene primers was used to estimate how many nucleated cells each sample contained. To quantify the absolute abundance of each unique TCRbeta CDR3 rearrangement, sequence reads were collapsed and filtered. For each sample, productive Simpson clonality was calculated by taking the square root of Simpson's diversity index across productive rearrangements. Here the immuneACCESS table is served through TCRdb, limited to in-frame sequences with V and J called. Missing clones are a known gap in these copies; in checked studies unresolved V genes cover under half, and the rest lacks a known reason. V, J and clone size reflect that table, while D and trimming were determined from the DNA. In all, the sample holds about 150,000 clones, and 84% of those were seen once. The top ten constitute 11% to 15% of the sample.

The investigation overall reported the following: Clinical and demographic metadata were provided uncurated, with the amount varying by source and participant.

Collaborating institutions collected whole blood in K2EDTA tubes following their own protocols. Collaborator samples were shipped for TCRbeta analysis as frozen whole blood, isolated PBMCs, or DNA extracted from either sample type. The TCR originated in a man aged 18 to 29 with active or convalescent COVID-19. The rearranged chain carries TRBV5-6 and TRBJ2-6, with TRBD1 tentatively as D gene (6 bases match). Sequences were obtained from peripheral blood. The nucleotide sequence is given as TGTGCCAGCAGCATCGGACAGTCCAACGTCCTGACTTTC. Its amino acids are CASSIGQSNVLTF.